This entry is about one TCR beta chain. The source of the sample is a study of blood T cell repertoires in COVID-19. In the study overall: The samples span acute and convalescent COVID-19 from the United States, Italy and Spain.

The repertoire was sequenced with immunoSEQ multiplex PCR; TCRdb's copy has only in-frame clones and lacks some. Of more than 95,000 clones in the sample, 65% to 90% are singletons; the top ten hold 20% to 30%. The CDR3 consists of 13 residues. Germline assignment: CDR1 SGHNT and CDR2 YYREEE (reference sequence). The V end lost 0 bases, the J end lost 0 bases, and 3 bases lay between the germline ends. Sequencing used peripheral blood. The source of this sequence is a woman of 80 years or more with acute or convalescent COVID-19. The rearrangement joins TRBV5-4 to TRBJ1-1; D not certain. CDR3 DNA sequence: TGTGCCAGCAGCTTGGCGTTGAACACTGAAGCTTTCTTT. It specifies CASSLALNTEAFF.